Listed below are T cell receptor beta chains from one sample, sequenced in a study of blood T cell repertoires in COVID-19. Assay used: immunoSEQ multiplex PCR; TCRdb lists only in-frame clones, some missing. Of some 300,000 clones in the sample, more than 85% were seen once. The specimen was peripheral blood. The receptors come from a man aged 70 or older with acute or convalescent COVID-19. Each CDR3 is given with its conserved first and last residue. Some rows mark clone size as missing; the rest say once, few, many or name a class of expanded clone.

V gene | clone size | CDR3 protein
TRBV9 | NA | CASQTSGSPGGELFF
TRBV7-2 | NA | CASSTRGQYSGNTIYF
TRBV3-1/TRBV3-2 | NA | CASSHLAGGDEQFF
TRBV29-1 | once | CSSTRQGRETSSYNEQFF
TRBV30 | NA | CAWSPGQETQYF
TRBV20-1 | NA | CSADEGFRQYF
TRBV5-4 | NA | CASSLRGGNTEAFF
TRBV11-2 | NA | CASSPGLTQETQYF
TRBV18 | NA | CASSLPNSGGVQPQHF
TRBV2 | NA | CASLTGKAFF
TRBV7-2 | once | CASSSDRGSYNEQFF
TRBV2 | NA | CASRQNTGELFF
TRBV7-2 | few | CASSQRQVSTGELFF
TRBV4-1 | once | CASSGELAPYEQYF
TRBV3-1/TRBV3-2 | few | CASRLQGTNTGELFF
TRBV7-9 | NA | CASSLLRPGGRYNEQFF
TRBV5-1 | NA | CASSSGTGGYQETQYF
TRBV5-8 | once | CASSGGLGSTDTQYF
TRBV9 | NA | CASSGETSGRGELFF
TRBV19 | NA | CASSVVGGRDEAFF
TRBV12-3/TRBV12-4 | once | CASSLDRFSPLHF
TRBV19 | NA | CASSPGGRANEQFF
TRBV7-2 | NA | CASSLVSQGAGEAFF
TRBV27 | few | CASSFWIGGRTEAFF
TRBV6-2/TRBV6-3 | NA | CASSDRGTREKLFF
TRBV7-8 | NA | CASSGRGHTEQYF
TRBV18 | NA | CASSPPGAGDFADTQYF
TRBV5-1 | NA | CASRAAASMNTEAFF
TRBV7-9 | NA | CASSLAVRGNEQYF